The clone carrying this TCR beta chain was detected only a few times. The data stem from a study of PD-1 and CTLA-4 blockade in melanoma. Clones were read by immunoSEQ multiplex PCR, and TCRdb kept only the in-frame ones, dropping some. Among approximately 15,000 clones listed, around three quarters were seen once. The source was CD8+ T cells from peripheral blood, collected from a patient given anti-PD-1 treatment. The source of this sequence is a human donor with melanoma.

CDR3 DNA sequence: TGTGCCAGCAGCGACTTACAGGGGGCGACCGGGGAGCTGTTTTTT. Translation: CASSDLQGATGELFF. The rearrangement uses TRBV7-9 and TRBJ2-2; TRBD1 agrees at 9 bases. Germline lookup yields CDR1 SEHNR and CDR2 FQNEAQ (reference sequence). The CDR3 is 15 amino acids. Unmatched junction bases numbered 6, after V lost 5 bases and J lost 5 bases. Variable domain in full (rest from reference TRBV7-9 and TRBJ2-2): DTGVSQNPRHKITKRGQNVTFRCDPISEHNRLYWYRQTLGQGPEFLTYFQNEAQLEKSRLLSDRFSAERPKGSFSTLEIQRTEQGDSAMYLCASSDLQGATGELFFGEGSRLTVL.